The 20 T cell receptor beta chains presented below share a single source sample, sequenced in a study of CD8+CD57+ T cells in acquired aplastic anemia. Only patients with CD8+CD57+ cell expansion on flow cytometry were chosen for sequencing. CDR3 and TCR beta VDJ profiling relied on a genomic DNA template. TCRdb reanalysed the reads using MiXCR and keeps one entry per CDR3 protein. The sample comprises under 200,000 distinct CDR3 sequences, less than 60% of which are singletons, and approximately 3% rests with the top ten. Sequencing used sorted CD4+, CD8+, or CD8+CD57+ T cells (not recorded which) from PBMCs. The receptors originated from a human donor with aplastic anemia.

There are many counts of this clonotype. This chain connects TRBV20-1 to TRBJ2-3, with unresolved D. The CDR3 length is 13 residues. Trimming stripped 2 bases from V and 6 bases from J, with 12 bases between. CDR1 is DFQATT and CDR2 is SNEGSKA in the germline V gene (reference sequence). The CDR3 region is CSARYPFGDTQYF. DNA for the CDR3: TGCAGTGCTAGATACCCCTTCGGTGATACGCAGTATTTT.

As to this clonotype: Being one base from a much bigger clone, this may be a read error. The rearrangement joins TRBV18 to TRBJ1-2; maybe TRBD1 (6 bases). There are 12 residues in the CDR3. CDR1 and CDR2 from the germline V gene are KGHSH and LQKENI. The CDR3 is CASSSDSYGCTF. The CDR3 nucleotides read TGTGCCAGCTCATCGGACAGCTATGGCTGCACCTTC.

The sample holds many counts of this clonotype. The V and J genes are TRBV20-1 and TRBJ1-1; D is unclear. V gave up 0 bases and J gave up 1 base, with 6 bases separating them. The germline gives CDR1 DFQATT, CDR2 SNEGSKA (reference sequence). The CDR3 is 13 residues long. CDR3: CSARERGNTEAFF. In DNA, the CDR3 is TGCAGTGCTAGAGAAAGAGGGAACACTGAAGCTTTCTTT.

This clonotype has just a few counts. A read error is possible here, since a much larger clone lies one base away. V gene TRBV2 combines with J gene TRBJ1-5; D unclear. From germline, CDR1 is SNHLY and CDR2 FYNNEI. This CDR3 has 15 residues. V was trimmed by 1 base and J by 6 bases, leaving 13 bases between them. The CDR3 DNA is TGTGCCAGCAGTGAAGTGAGAAGGGTGGGTCAGCCCCAGCATTTT. Protein: CASSEVRRVGQPQHF.

V gene TRBV19 combines with J gene TRBJ2-7; 8 bases align to TRBD2. CDR1 LNHDA and CDR2 SQIVND come from the germline V gene (reference sequence). V shed 3 bases and J 1 base; nucleotides not matched to a gene: 5. This CDR3 is built from 15 residues. CDR3 protein: CASSMGLGRSYEQYF. The CDR3 bases are TGTGCCAGTAGTATGGGACTAGGCCGATCCTACGAGCAGTACTTC.

This clonotype was detected many times. The chain employs TRBV12-5 and TRBJ2-7; D is ambiguous. In germline, CDR1 is LGHNT, CDR2 FRNRAP. This CDR3 contains 12 residues. V lost 8 bases to trimming and J lost 3 bases, with 11 bases between them. The CDR3 coding sequence is TGTGCTAGTATGAAGAACAACTACGAGCAGTACTTC. Translating it yields CASMKNNYEQYF.

V usage is TRBV20-1 and J usage is TRBJ2-7; TRBD2 matches 14 bases. The germline CDR1 and CDR2 sequences are DFQATT and SNEGSKA (reference sequence). The CDR3 covers 18 residues. With V trimmed by 6 bases and J by 5 bases, 18 bases remained unmatched. CDR3: CSASSLRGLAGVPNEQYF. The CDR3 bases are TGCAGTGCCAGCAGCCTAAGGGGACTAGCGGGAGTTCCCAACGAGCAGTACTTC.

This rearrangement joins TRBV24-1 to TRBJ2-5; D gene unclear. CDR1 and CDR2 from the germline V gene are KGHDR and SFDVKD. The V end lost 3 bases, the J end lost 5 bases, and 6 bases lay between the germline ends. The CDR3 loop spans 12 amino acids. As DNA, the CDR3 is TGTGCCACCAGTGATCCCGGGGAGACCCAGTACTTC. It translates to CATSDPGETQYF.

V is TRBV15 and J is TRBJ1-2; unclear D gene. The CDR3 totals 12 residues. V lost 0 bases and J 7 bases, leaving 6 bases between the germline ends. CDR1 is LNHNV and CDR2 is YYDKDF in the germline V gene (reference sequence). The CDR3 reads CATSRDWGGYTF. For the CDR3, the DNA is TGTGCCACCAGCAGAGATTGGGGTGGCTACACCTTC.

This clonotype was counted once. The chain has TRBV2 and TRBJ1-5; TRBD1 is a possible D gene (5 bases). V dropped 3 bases and J dropped 0 bases, with 9 bases sitting between them. The CDR3 has 15 residues. Germline V gene lookup returns CDR1 SNHLY and CDR2 FYNNEI. The CDR3 spells CASSEGLYSNQPQHF. The CDR3 nucleotides are TGTGCCAGCAGTGAGGGACTTTATAGCAATCAGCCCCAGCATTTT.

This clonotype was seen many times. This chain uses TRBV7-2 with TRBJ1-5; 7 bases are a match to TRBD1. With V trimmed by 1 base and J by 5 bases, 5 bases remained unmatched. Germline loops: CDR1 SGHTA, CDR2 FQGNSA. The length of the CDR3 is 15 residues. The CDR3 DNA sequence: TGTGCCAGCAGCTTAGAGGCAGGGGGAGATCAGCCCCAGCATTTT. Its translation is CASSLEAGGDQPQHF.

The V and J genes are TRBV10-1 and TRBJ2-5, with 7 positions matching TRBD1. Germline assignment: CDR1 WNHNN and CDR2 SYGVQD (reference sequence). V was pared by 3 bases and J by 2 bases, with 6 bases of the junction left unmatched. CDR3 length: 15 residues. The CDR3 bases are TGCGCCAGCAGTGATCTGGCCAGGGGGCAAGAGACCCAGTACTTC. Protein product: CASSDLARGQETQYF.

This chain connects TRBV7-2 to TRBJ2-2; D gene unclear. V shed 3 bases and J shed 11 bases, with 7 bases lying between them. Germline V CDR1 and CDR2: SGHTA, FQGNSA. This CDR3 has 11 amino acids. CDR3 in amino acids: CASSLGDELFF. The CDR3 nucleotides are TGTGCCAGCAGCTTGGGCGATGAGCTGTTTTTT.

This clonotype was seen only a few times. The chain joins TRBV30 to TRBJ2-1; 8 nucleotides line up with TRBD2. CDR1 and CDR2 (germline): GTSNPN, SVGIG (reference sequence). V trimming: 0 bases; J trimming: 0 bases; junction bases outside the gene matches: 4. This CDR3 contains 16 residues. The CDR3 region is CAWSVLGTSSYNEQFF. For the CDR3, the DNA is TGTGCCTGGAGTGTATTGGGGACTAGCTCCTACAATGAGCAGTTCTTC.

The CDR3 coding sequence is TGTGCCAGTAGTATCCCAGGGGGAATCTACGAGCAGTACTTC. Its translation is CASSIPGGIYEQYF. The gene calls are TRBV19 and TRBJ2-7; 7 bases are shared with TRBD1. V dropped 3 bases and J dropped 3; count of bases not matched to a gene: 5. CDR3 length: 14 amino acids. Per germline, CDR1 LNHDA and CDR2 SQIVND (reference sequence).

The rearrangement uses TRBV2 and TRBJ1-3, with D unclear. This CDR3 contains 13 residues. Germline V gives CDR1 SNHLY, CDR2 FYNNEI. With 8 bases removed from V and 3 bases from J, the gap between germline ends came to 11 bases. CDR3 bases: TGTGCCAGCGGTAATGGGAATGGAAACACCATATATTTT. Its protein is CASGNGNGNTIYF.

About this clonotype: One junction end does not reproduce the germline sequence, and a read error may be involved. This chain links TRBV9 with TRBJ1-1; D not resolved. The germline V gene encodes CDR1 SGDLS and CDR2 YYNGEE. The CDR3 runs to 14 residues. Here the CDR3 DNA reads TGTGTCAGCAGCGTAGATCAGAGGAACACTGGAGCTTTCTTT. It translates to CVSSVDQRNTGAFF. The full variable domain, rest sourced from reference TRBV9 and TRBJ1-1, is DSGVTQTPKHLITATGQRVTLRCSPRSGDLSVYWYQQSLDQGLQFLIQYYNGEERAKGNILERFSAQQFPDLHSELNLSSLELGDSALYFCVSSVDQRNTGAFFGQGTRLTVV.

This chain joins TRBV7-9 and TRBJ2-7; possibly TRBD2 for D (6 bases). The V gene's germline CDR1 is SEHNR and CDR2 FQNEAQ (reference sequence). CDR3 size: 14 residues. V lost 1 base and J lost 4, with 11 bases in between. Written as DNA, the CDR3 is TGTGCCAGCAGCTTAGTTAGCGGTCTTTACGAGCAGTACTTC. Translating gives CASSLVSGLYEQYF. Together with reference TRBV7-9 and TRBJ2-7, the CDR3 gives the full variable domain: DTGVSQNPRHKITKRGQNVTFRCDPISEHNRLYWYRQTLGQGPEFLTYFQNEAQLEKSRLLSDRFSAERPKGSFSTLEIQRTEQGDSAMYLCASSLVSGLYEQYFGPGTRLTVT.

This clonotype was counted between two and nine times. The gene calls are TRBV19 and TRBJ1-5, with a possible D match to TRBD1 (5 bases). Germline-derived CDR1 and CDR2 are LNHDA and SQIVND (reference sequence). Trimming pared 5 bases from V and 1 base from J, leaving 9 bases between. This CDR3 comprises 14 residues. CDR3 amino acids: CASSDRQSNQPQHF. The CDR3 nucleotides read TGTGCCAGTAGTGATCGACAGAGCAATCAGCCCCAGCATTTT.

This clonotype was observed many times. The V call is TRBV5-8, the J call TRBJ2-5, with 10 bases lining up with TRBD1. The germline gives CDR1 SGHTS, CDR2 YDEGEE. V shed 0 bases, J shed 5 bases, and the junction held 4 bases outside the gene matches. CDR3 length equals 15 residues. The CDR3 sequence is CASSLGDRGRETQYF. CDR3 bases: TGTGCCAGCAGCTTGGGGGACAGGGGCCGGGAGACCCAGTACTTC.